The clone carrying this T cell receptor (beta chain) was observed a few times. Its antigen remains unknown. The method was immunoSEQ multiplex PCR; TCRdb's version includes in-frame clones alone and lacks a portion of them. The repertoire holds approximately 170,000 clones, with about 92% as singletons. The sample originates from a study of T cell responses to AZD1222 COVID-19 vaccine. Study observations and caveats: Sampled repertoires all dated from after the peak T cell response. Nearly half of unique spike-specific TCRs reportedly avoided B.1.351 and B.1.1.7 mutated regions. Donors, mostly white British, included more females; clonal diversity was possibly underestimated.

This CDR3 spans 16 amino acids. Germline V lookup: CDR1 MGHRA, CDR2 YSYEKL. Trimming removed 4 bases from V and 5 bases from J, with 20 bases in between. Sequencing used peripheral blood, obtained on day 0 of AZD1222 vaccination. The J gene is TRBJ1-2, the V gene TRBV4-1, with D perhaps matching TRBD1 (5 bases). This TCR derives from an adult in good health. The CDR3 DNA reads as TGCGCCAGCAGCCTGGGGACCCCGGGGCCCATTTATGGCTACACCTTC. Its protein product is CASSLGTPGPIYGYTF.